Listed here are 25 T cell receptor beta chains from one sample, sequenced in a study of graft-versus-host responses after intestinal transplantation. Sequenced by immunoSEQ multiplex PCR; TCRdb stores in-frame clones only, minus some. Of approximately 89,000 clones in the sample, around 90% were seen once. The starting material was PBMCs, obtained just under 460 days after intestinal transplant. The receptors were gathered from a human patient who received an intestinal transplant, so some T cells may come from the graft donor.

This clone was recorded a few times. The J gene is TRBJ1-6, the V gene TRBV6-5; no definite D call. Trimming stripped 2 bases from V and 9 bases from J, with 11 bases between. This CDR3 has 14 residues. Germline CDR1 reads MNHEY; CDR2 reads SVGAGI. CDR3 DNA: TGTGCCAGCAGTTACCGTCAGGTCTCTTCACCCCTCCACTTT. This encodes CASSYRQVSSPLHF.

The chain recombines TRBV5-6 with TRBJ1-1; D not certain. Germline V gene data show CDR1 as SGHDT and CDR2 as YYEEEE. This CDR3 is 12 amino acids long. Between the trimmed V and J ends, which lost 2 bases and 0 bases, there was a span of 2 bases. CDR3 nucleotides: TGTGCCAGCAGCTTCATGAACACTGAAGCTTTCTTT. Amino acid sequence: CASSFMNTEAFF.

This sequence joins TRBV18 and TRBJ2-2; perhaps TRBD2 as D (5 bases). Germline CDR1 is KGHSH and CDR2 is LQKENI. V lost 3 bases to trimming and J lost 5 bases, with 19 bases between them. This CDR3 has 17 residues. CDR3 DNA sequence: TGTGCCAGCTCACCTATACTAGGGTTCTCGGTGACCGGGGAGCTGTTTTTT. Translated, it gives CASSPILGFSVTGELFF. The complete variable domain, with remaining parts taken from reference TRBV18 and TRBJ2-2, reads NAGVMQNPRHLVRRRGQEARLRCSPMKGHSHVYWYRQLPEEGLKFMVYLQKENIIDESGMPKERFSAEFPKEGPSILRIQQVVRGDSAAYFCASSPILGFSVTGELFFGEGSRLTVL.

This clone was seen only once. This rearrangement joins TRBV7-6 to TRBJ2-7, with 9 bases fitting TRBD2. Germline CDR1 reads SGHVS; CDR2 reads FNYEAQ. The CDR3 length is 14 residues. The ends lost 2 bases at V and 3 bases at J; junction bases unmatched: 2. Written as DNA, the CDR3 is TGTGCCAGCAGCTTAAAAGCGGGGGGCTACGAGCAGTACTTC. Amino acids: CASSLKAGGYEQYF.

The chain recombines TRBV18 with TRBJ1-3, with a tentative D call TRBD1 (5 bases). Trimming took 6 bases from V and 8 from J, leaving 20 bases between them. In germline, CDR1 is KGHSH, CDR2 LQKENI. This CDR3 contains 15 residues. The chain's CDR3 is CASSAPGRREDTIYF. In DNA, the CDR3 is TGTGCCAGCTCTGCCCCAGGGCGTAGGGAAGACACCATATATTTT.

The J gene is TRBJ2-7, the V gene TRBV11-2, with 9 bases that match TRBD1. V dropped 10 bases and J dropped 2; count of bases not matched to a gene: 3. This CDR3 region has 12 residues. The V gene's germline CDR1 is SGHAT and CDR2 FQNNGV. The CDR3 is CAIRQGAYEQYF. As DNA, the CDR3 is TGTGCCATAAGACAGGGGGCCTACGAGCAGTACTTC.

This sequence joins TRBV6-4 and TRBJ1-5, with D possibly being TRBD1 (5 bases). Germline CDR1 and CDR2: MRHNA and SNTAGT. V lost 10 bases and J lost 6, with 16 bases in between. This CDR3 comprises 13 residues. The CDR3 here is CATSRAGGQPQHF. DNA for the CDR3: TGTGCCACCTCCCGGGCGGGGGGTCAGCCCCAGCATTTT.

The rearrangement links TRBV5-4 to TRBJ1-6; no definite D call. CDR3 length: 15 amino acids. V was shortened by 3 bases and J by 4 bases, with 11 bases between the two germline ends. In germline, CDR1 is SGHNT, CDR2 YYREEE (reference sequence). CDR3 protein: CASSSDPGYNSPLHF. The CDR3 DNA sequence: TGTGCCAGCAGCTCGGACCCGGGGTATAATTCACCCCTCCACTTT.

The rearrangement links TRBV28 to TRBJ2-7; tentatively, D is TRBD1 (5 bases). The CDR3 is 17 residues long. The V end was cut by 7 bases, the J end by 1 base, with 23 bases between. Per germline, CDR1 MDHEN and CDR2 SYDVKM. Here the CDR3 DNA reads TGTGCCAGCACCGCCGCTGTTGGGGCCGCGAATTCCTACGAGCAGTACTTC. As protein: CASTAAVGAANSYEQYF. Drawing the rest from reference TRBV28 and TRBJ2-7, the complete variable domain is DVKVTQSSRYLVKRTGEKVFLECVQDMDHENMFWYRQDPGLGLRLIYFSYDVKMKEKGDIPEGYSVSREKKERFSLILESASTNQTSMYLCASTAAVGAANSYEQYFGPGTRLTVT.

DNA of the CDR3: TGTGCCAGCAGCTTAGCGCGGGGCAGACTCCACACAGATACGCAGTATTTT. It specifies CASSLARGRLHTDTQYF. This chain connects TRBV7-8 to TRBJ2-3, with D perhaps TRBD2 (6 bases). CDR1 is SGHVS, CDR2 FQNEAQ, per germline. The CDR3 spans 17 residues. V lost 0 bases and J 2 bases, leaving 15 bases between the germline ends.

The chain employs TRBV19 and TRBJ2-1; tentative D call: TRBD2 (6 bases). The V gene's germline CDR1 is LNHDA and CDR2 SQIVND (reference sequence). The V end lost 9 bases, the J end lost 5 bases, and 17 bases lay between the germline ends. The CDR3 covers 14 residues. The CDR3 region has the DNA TGTGCCAGCACTACCGGGAGTTCCAACAATGAGCAGTTCTTC. Translated, it gives CASTTGSSNNEQFF.

This clone was seen a single time. The gene calls are TRBV7-3 and TRBJ2-7, with a possible D match to TRBD1 (5 bases). The CDR3 covers 15 residues. Germline V gives CDR1 SGHTA, CDR2 FQGTGA. V gave up 2 bases and J gave up 3 bases, with 14 bases separating them. CDR3 sequence (DNA): TGTGCCAGCAGCTTAGGGGCAGACGACAGCTACGAGCAGTACTTC. Its protein is CASSLGADDSYEQYF.

The chain has TRBV6-5 and TRBJ1-6; D remains unclear. Germline V lookup: CDR1 MNHEY, CDR2 SVGAGI. The ends were cut back, 4 bases at V and 0 bases at J, with 10 bases in the middle. The CDR3 spans 16 residues. The CDR3 DNA is TGTGCCAGCAGTTCTGGGCAGAGCTCCTATAATTCACCCCTCCACTTT. It translates to CASSSGQSSYNSPLHF.

The V call is TRBV10-2, the J call TRBJ1-1; tentatively, D is TRBD1 (5 bases). Germline-derived CDR1 and CDR2 are WSHSY and SAAADI. This CDR3 contains 13 residues. The V and J ends lost 6 bases and 4 bases respectively, with 12 bases between them. The CDR3 loop reads CASRPPGATEAFF. CDR3 DNA sequence: TGCGCCAGCAGACCCCCCGGGGCCACTGAAGCTTTCTTT.

This clone appeared a single time. The chain links TRBV5-1 to TRBJ1-3; 8 bases align to TRBD1. The germline gives CDR1 SGHRS, CDR2 YFSETQ. The trim removed 4 bases at V and 2 bases at J, leaving 8 bases unmatched. The CDR3 loop spans 16 amino acids. The CDR3 DNA sequence: TGCGCCAGCAGCCCCTTCGGACAGGGAGCTGGAAACACCATATATTTT. Protein: CASSPFGQGAGNTIYF.

The CDR3 bases are TGCGCCAGCAGCAGAGGGACAGCTCCCTACGAGCAGTACTTC. This encodes CASSRGTAPYEQYF. The chain links TRBV5-1 to TRBJ2-7, with TRBD1 matching 7 bases. J lost 2 bases, V lost 4 bases, and 6 bases had no gene match. Germline V CDR1 and CDR2: SGHRS, YFSETQ. The CDR3 consists of 14 residues.

This chain links TRBV6-5 with TRBJ2-1; perhaps TRBD2 as D (6 bases). This CDR3 contains 14 residues. V was shortened by 10 bases and J by 1 base, with 14 bases between the two germline ends. Germline-derived CDR1 and CDR2 are MNHEY and SVGAGI. The CDR3 sequence is CATISGESYNEQFF. DNA of the CDR3: TGTGCCACCATTAGCGGCGAATCCTACAATGAGCAGTTCTTC.

CDR3 nucleotide sequence: TGTGCCAGCAGCTTAGGCGGATCTGGAAACACCATATATTTT. Translation: CASSLGGSGNTIYF. J is TRBJ1-3 and V is TRBV11-1; D ambiguous. From germline, CDR1 is SGHAT and CDR2 FQDESV (reference sequence). CDR3 length: 14 amino acids. The V end lost 1 base, the J end lost 1 base, and 5 bases lay between the germline ends.

The chain uses TRBV6-6 and TRBJ2-5, with D tentatively TRBD2 (7 bases). This CDR3 has 13 residues. Between the trimmed V and J ends, which lost 6 bases and 3 bases, there was a span of 11 bases. The germline V gene has CDR1 MNHNY and CDR2 SVGAGI (reference sequence). The CDR3 loop is CASSRGAEETQYF. In DNA form, the CDR3 reads TGTGCCAGCAGCCGGGGGGCGGAAGAGACCCAGTACTTC.

The chain combines TRBV10-3 with TRBJ1-6, with 7 bases that match TRBD1. The CDR3 has 15 residues. Germline V lookup: CDR1 ENHRY, CDR2 SYGVKD. V trimming: 3 bases; J trimming: 6 bases; junction bases outside the gene matches: 5. CDR3 residues: CAISDRDSSNSPLHF. The CDR3 nucleotides read TGTGCCATCAGTGACCGGGACAGTAGTAATTCACCCCTCCACTTT.

This clone was found once. The chain carries TRBV6-6 and TRBJ2-7; 7 bases match TRBD1. J gave up 1 base and V 6 bases, and 6 bases lay outside the gene matches. The CDR3 extends over 14 amino acids. Per germline, CDR1 MNHNY and CDR2 SVGAGI (reference sequence). CDR3 coding DNA: TGTGCCAGCAGCCCCGGACAGGCTTCCTACGAGCAGTACTTC. Encoded protein: CASSPGQASYEQYF.

The chain carries TRBV4-1 and TRBJ1-4; possible D gene TRBD1, 6 bases. This CDR3 has 17 amino acids. V shed 0 bases and J shed 6 bases, with 17 bases lying between them. The germline V gene has CDR1 MGHRA and CDR2 YSYEKL. The CDR3: CASSQEGMAQGHEKLFF. The CDR3 nucleotides read TGCGCCAGCAGCCAAGAAGGGATGGCCCAGGGGCATGAAAAACTGTTTTTT.

This clone was recorded only once. J is TRBJ2-5 and V is TRBV18; weak D call: TRBD1 (5 bases). Germline values: CDR1 KGHSH, CDR2 LQKENI. The CDR3 is 13 residues long. V lost 4 bases, J lost 5 bases, and 11 bases lay in between. CDR3 loop: CASSRQGQETQYF. CDR3 DNA sequence: TGTGCCAGCTCACGGCAGGGCCAGGAGACCCAGTACTTC. Together with reference TRBV18 and TRBJ2-5, the CDR3 gives the full variable domain: NAGVMQNPRHLVRRRGQEARLRCSPMKGHSHVYWYRQLPEEGLKFMVYLQKENIIDESGMPKERFSAEFPKEGPSILRIQQVVRGDSAAYFCASSRQGQETQYFGPGTRLLVL.

The chain uses TRBV28 and TRBJ2-7; D gene ambiguous. CDR1 MDHEN and CDR2 SYDVKM come from the germline V gene. The CDR3 extends over 12 amino acids. Trimming removed 4 bases at V and 3 bases at J, with 7 bases between. The CDR3 DNA reads as TGTGCCAGCAGTTACCCAGGCTACGAGCAGTACTTC. As protein: CASSYPGYEQYF.

J is TRBJ1-2 and V is TRBV19; 10 bases fit TRBD1. J lost 8 bases, V lost 6 bases, and 9 bases had no gene match. The CDR3 runs 14 residues. Germline V gene data show CDR1 as LNHDA and CDR2 as SQIVND (reference sequence). CDR3 in DNA: TGTGCCAGTAGCTGGGACAGGGGTTCCTTGGGCTACACCTTC. Protein: CASSWDRGSLGYTF.